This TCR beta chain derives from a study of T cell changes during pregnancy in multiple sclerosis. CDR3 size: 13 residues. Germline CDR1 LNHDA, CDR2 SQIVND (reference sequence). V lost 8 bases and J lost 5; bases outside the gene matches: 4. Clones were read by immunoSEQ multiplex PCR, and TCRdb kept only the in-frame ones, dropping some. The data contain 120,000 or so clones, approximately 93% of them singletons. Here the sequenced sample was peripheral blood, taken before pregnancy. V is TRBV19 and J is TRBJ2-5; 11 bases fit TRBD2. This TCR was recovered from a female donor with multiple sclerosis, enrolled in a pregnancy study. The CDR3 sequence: CASGTSGGETQYF. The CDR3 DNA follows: TGTGCCAGTGGAACTAGCGGGGGTGAGACCCAGTACTTC.